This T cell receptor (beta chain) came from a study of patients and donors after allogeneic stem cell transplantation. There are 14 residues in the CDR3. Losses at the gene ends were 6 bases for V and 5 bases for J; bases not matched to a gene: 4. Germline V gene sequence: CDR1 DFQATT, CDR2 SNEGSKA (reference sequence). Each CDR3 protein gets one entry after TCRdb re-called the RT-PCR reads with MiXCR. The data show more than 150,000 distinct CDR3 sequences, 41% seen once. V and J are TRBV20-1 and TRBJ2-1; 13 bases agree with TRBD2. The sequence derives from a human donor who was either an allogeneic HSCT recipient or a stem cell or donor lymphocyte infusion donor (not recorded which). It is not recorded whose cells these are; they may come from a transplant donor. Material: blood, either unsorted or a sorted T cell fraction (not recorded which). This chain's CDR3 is CSALTSGRNNEQFF. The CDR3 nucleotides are TGCAGTGCCCTGACTAGCGGGAGGAACAATGAGCAGTTCTTC.